The 9 T cell receptor beta chains reported below all come from one sample, sequenced in a study of tumor and adjacent non-tumor tissue in lung cancer. The template was RNA from unsorted bulk tissue. More than 3 cm separated this lung sample from the edge of the tumor. TCRbeta libraries were built with three rounds of nested PCR, modified from ARM-PCR. MiXCR, run by TCRdb on the multiplex PCR reads, gives a single entry per CDR3 protein. The data contain some 100,000 distinct CDR3 sequences, about 65% of them singletons. Sequencing was done on a sample of distant non-tumor lung tissue. Receptor source: a man in his 60s with non-small cell lung cancer.

To note about this clonotype: Possible read error: a much larger clone is one base away. The genes are TRBV5-6 and TRBJ2-1; D not resolved. Germline assignment: CDR1 SGHDT and CDR2 YYEEEE. The CDR3 length is 12 residues. This CDR3 is CASSLADNERFF. DNA of the CDR3: TGTGCCAGCAGCTTGGCCGACAATGAGCGGTTCTTC.

The rearrangement uses TRBV29-1 and TRBJ2-7; 7 nucleotides align to TRBD2. The CDR3 length is 16 residues. The junction had 18 bases not matched to a gene; V was cut back by 4 bases and J by 6 bases. Germline V gives CDR1 SQVTM, CDR2 ANQGSEA. The CDR3 nucleotides read TGCAGCGTTGTCGCCGTGAGTGTTGCGGGAGTCGGCGAGCAGTACTTC. It translates to CSVVAVSVAGVGEQYF.

The CDR3 spells CASSPGGYNEQFF. The CDR3 nucleotides are TGTGCCAGCAGCCCGGGGGGCTACAATGAGCAGTTCTTC. V usage is TRBV7-3 and J usage is TRBJ2-1, with 7 bases that match TRBD2. Germline V gene data show CDR1 as SGHTA and CDR2 as FQGTGA. This CDR3 has 13 residues. V lost 5 bases, J lost 3 bases, and 1 base stayed unmatched.

Comments on this clonotype: At one of its ends the junction is not consistent with the germline gene, which may arise from a read error. V and J are TRBV20-1 and TRBJ2-7; 9 bases are shared with TRBD2. The CDR3 length is 17 residues. The germline CDR1 and CDR2 sequences are DFQATT and SNEGSKA (reference sequence). The CDR3 is CRARVGSGGPSGAGQYF. In DNA form, the CDR3 reads TGCAGAGCTAGAGTAGGTAGCGGGGGCCCAAGCGGGGCCGGGCAGTACTTC.

This clonotype was detected many times. The chain joins TRBV4-3 to TRBJ1-5, with D perhaps TRBD1 (5 bases). Trimming pared 1 base from V and 5 bases from J, leaving 12 bases between. Germline CDR1 reads LGHNA; CDR2 reads YSLEER. The length of the CDR3 is 15 residues. CDR3 DNA sequence: TGCGCCAGCAGCCAAGGGCCGGGGGGGGATCAGCCCCAGCATTTT. Its protein is CASSQGPGGDQPQHF.

Comment on this clonotype: Without the conserved terminal phenylalanine or tryptophan, this CDR3 likely stems from a read error. The J gene is TRBJ1-1, the V gene TRBV28; 7 nucleotides agree with TRBD1. Trimming took 8 bases from V and 2 from J; bases not matched to a gene: 11. CDR1 and CDR2 (germline): MDHEN, SYDVKM. CDR3 size: 15 residues. The CDR3, as DNA: TGTGCCAGCCAACCCAACCGACAGGGTAACACTGAAGCTTTCTCT. This sequence encodes CASQPNRQGNTEAFS.

This clonotype has at least ten counts. The chain's CDR3 is CASTIRQANNEQFF. The CDR3 coding sequence is TGTGCCAGCACCATCCGACAGGCTAACAATGAGCAGTTCTTC. The rearrangement uses TRBV5-4 and TRBJ2-1; D possibly corresponds to TRBD1 (6 bases). Between the trimmed V and J ends, which lost 6 bases and 5 bases, there was a span of 15 bases. CDR3 size: 14 residues. CDR1 and CDR2 from the germline V gene are SGHNT and YYREEE (reference sequence).

With regard to this clonotype: The junction departs from the called germline gene at one end, perhaps through a read error. This chain joins TRBV6-2 or TRBV6-3 and TRBJ2-5, with no clear D. This CDR3 has 11 residues. The germline gives CDR1 MNHEY, CDR2 SVGEGT. CDR3 in DNA: TGTGCAGGCAATTACGGAGAGACCCGGTACTTC. As protein: CAGNYGETRYF.

The sample holds one count of this clonotype. A read error may account for a junction end that differs from germline. The J gene is TRBJ1-1, the V gene TRBV29-1, with TRBD1 identical over 7 bases. The CDR3 is made up of 15 amino acids. The germline CDR1 and CDR2 sequences are SQVTM and ANQGSEA. CDR3 sequence: CSVEDLHRGGAEAFF. The CDR3 DNA reads as TGCAGCGTTGAAGACCTTCACAGGGGAGGCGCTGAAGCTTTTTTT.